The rows below give T cell receptor beta chains drawn from one sample of a study of T cell responses to AZD1222 COVID-19 vaccine. Sequenced by immunoSEQ multiplex PCR; TCRdb stores in-frame clones only, minus some. This table has 100,000 to 150,000 clones, 94% appearing once. The specimen was peripheral blood, collected on day 0 of AZD1222 vaccination. The source of these receptors is an adult in good health. Both conserved end residues are part of each CDR3. The D gene is left open where the match is weak. Clone size is shown for a subset of rows, as once, few, many or a class of expanded clone.

>TRBV2|NA|TRBJ2-2|NA
CASRGDGTGELFF
TGTGCCAGCCGGGGAGATGGGACCGGGGAGCTGTTTTTT
>TRBV18|NA|TRBJ1-1|NA
CASSPLGKNTEAFF
TGTGCCAGCTCACCATTGGGGAAGAACACTGAAGCTTTCTTT
>TRBV7-9|few|TRBJ1-6|TRBD1
CASSPGQGQSPLHF
TGTGCCAGCAGCCCAGGACAGGGACAGTCACCCCTCCACTTT
>TRBV4-1|NA|TRBJ2-1|TRBD2
CASSQPLGLAGGRDEQFF
TGCGCCAGCAGCCAACCACTAGGACTAGCGGGAGGGCGGGATGAGCAGTTCTTC
>TRBV12-3/TRBV12-4|NA|TRBJ2-5|NA
CASSRTETQYF
TGTGCCAGCAGTCGGACGGAGACCCAGTACTTC
>TRBV3-1/TRBV3-2|NA|TRBJ1-2|TRBD1
CASSQEGRGNYGYTF
TGTGCCAGCAGCCAAGAGGGCAGGGGGAACTATGGCTACACCTTC
>TRBV30|NA|TRBJ1-5|TRBD1
CAWSKDRFIPNSNQPQHF
TGTGCCTGGAGTAAGGACAGGTTTATCCCGAATAGCAATCAGCCCCAGCATTTT
>TRBV28|NA|TRBJ2-5|NA
CASSGLKDQYF
TGTGCCAGCAGTGGGCTTAAAGACCAGTACTTC
>TRBV30|NA|TRBJ1-2|NA
CAWSERGSSLGGGYTF
TGTGCCTGGAGCGAGAGGGGGTCCTCCCTGGGTGGGGGCTACACCTTC
>TRBV7-9|NA|TRBJ1-2|NA
CASSPTGQQRDYGYTF
TGTGCCAGCAGCCCCACGGGGCAACAGCGCGACTATGGCTACACCTTC
>TRBV6-5|NA|TRBJ1-1|NA
CASSYGGLETEAFF
TGTGCCAGCAGTTACGGGGGCCTGGAGACTGAAGCTTTCTTT
>TRBV4-1|NA|TRBJ1-5|NA
CASSPRRDPIARNQPQHF
TGCGCCAGCAGCCCCCGTAGGGATCCAATAGCCCGCAATCAGCCCCAGCATTTT
>TRBV7-9|NA|TRBJ2-5|TRBD1
CASRRDRGAFQETQYF
TGTGCCAGCAGACGGGACAGGGGAGCATTCCAAGAGACCCAGTACTTC
>TRBV25-1|NA|TRBJ2-3|NA
CASSDPSELGGSDTQYF
TGTGCCAGCAGTGACCCATCTGAACTGGGAGGTTCGGATACGCAGTATTTT
>TRBV28|NA|TRBJ1-6|TRBD1
CASSLGTGGLGSPLHF
TGTGCCAGCAGTTTAGGGACAGGGGGTTTGGGTTCACCCCTCCACTTT
>TRBV7-9|NA|TRBJ2-5|NA
CASSLRQGMGETQYF
TGTGCCAGCAGCTTAAGGCAGGGTATGGGAGAGACCCAGTACTTC